This TCR beta chain was profiled in a study of cytomegalovirus exposure and HLA in healthy donors (dated by TCRdb to between 2016 and 2019). Notes on the research overall: According to an earlier analysis of 587 of the donors, 150 million to 200 million T cells yielded over 100 million unique TCR beta sequences and approximately 300 Gb of sequence data. Of the roughly 390 genotyped donors, approximately 82% fell in the genetic ancestry cluster associated with self-reported Caucasian donors. On average, 235,054 unique TCR beta nucleotide sequences were sequenced per donor among 398 genotyped donors of the cohort, with roughly 18% of those sequences being non-productive. The later analysis used no new phenotypic data to find candidate immune exposures, relying instead on TCR beta sequences and their occurrence across donors. An early release that covered more than 550 HLA-typed donors contained approximately 300 gigabases of sequencing data and around 80 million unique TCR sequences. The study was designed to test whether signatures of past pathogen exposure could be identified by cataloging public T cell receptors. An earlier analysis of approximately 580 of the donors used high-throughput TCR beta sequencing to judge whether each TCR beta V gene segment behaved as functional or pseudogenic. To study patterns of TCR occurrence, a later analysis re-analyzed previously published TCR beta repertoires from 650 to 750 donors and added high-resolution HLA genotyping. Every repertoire in the discovery cohort had been generated on one and the same sequencing platform. HLA typing included class I and class II loci at four-digit resolution. Four or five DR-DQ haplotypes were treated as single units for association and clustering because of strong linkage in the cohort. To predict cytomegalovirus infection status, the study brought together high-throughput TCR immunosequencing, statistical association of individual TCRs with disease status, and machine learning. Along with the roughly 700-subject first cohort, a separate validation cohort of 120 different subjects was used. Alongside the repertoire data, information on donor age, sex, ethnicity and CMV serostatus was compiled. A later genetic analysis took genome-wide SNP genotypes for about three fifths of the roughly 700 donors and used that subset as a discovery cohort. The number of typed donors differed by locus: roughly 620-630 for A, B, C, DRB1 and DQB1; some 500 for DQA1; over 600 for DPA1; and about 450 for DPB1. The study used immunosequencing to profile the T cell repertoires of 600 to 850 subjects and linked those repertoires to cytomegalovirus serostatus.

The study at large found these results: According to a later genetic analysis, donors in an Asian-associated ancestry cluster had fewer N-insertions in productive TCRs than the roughly 670-donor mean. In a later analysis, several top co-occurrence clusters were reported to appear linked to parvovirus B19, influenza, CMV and Epstein-Barr virus. Strong co-occurrence of HLA alleles, especially DR and DQ, made assigning TCR associations to individual alleles difficult. A later analysis found that HLA-associated TCR beta chains were more clonally expanded and had lower generation probabilities than equally common non-associated chains. The authors suggested that the approach could potentially be generalized to other disease states and immunological phenotypes. Because HLA typing was unavailable for some donors at each locus, only the typed subset was used in association tests. In an earlier analysis of approximately 590 of the donors, most TCR beta V segments were observed in productive rearrangements about 87% or about 30% of the time, broadly matching IMGT annotations. Over 15 rarely observed V segments, including chromosome 9 orphons, were excluded from the earlier analysis of approximately 600 of the donors because counts were too low. In both the original and validation cohorts, the classifier was reported to diagnose cytomegalovirus status with high specificity and sensitivity. A further reported finding was that TCR beta sequences accurately predicted the HLA-A and HLA-B alleles for most subjects in the first cohort. Presence/absence analyses assumed roughly uniform sequencing depth across donors, an assumption that may not hold. A cluster of highly shared sequence variants was judged likely to be a technical artifact of the sequencing pipeline. For the cohort, immune exposure information was limited to CMV serostatus. According to a later analysis, TCR association rates differed among HLA loci, with DRB1 alleles showing the most associated TCRs and HLA-C alleles showing the fewest. A total of 150 to 200 TCR beta chains were listed by the study as associated with cytomegalovirus. An association between a missense DCLRE1C variant and V-gene and J-gene trimming of TCR beta chains was found in a later genetic analysis and replicated in an independent cohort. While some public TCRs were present in many individuals, most TCR sequences turned up only very rarely across donors. In a later analysis, most CMV-associated TCR beta chains were found to appear HLA-restricted, with HLA associations seemingly driven largely by CMV exposure. In this cohort, only TCR beta chains were sequenced, and detectable features were limited by the absence of alpha or paired-chain data. A few of the identified cytomegalovirus-associated TCR beta chains were confirmed in vitro to be specific for cytomegalovirus antigens. Correlated functional status among segregating V segments might be attributable to linkage disequilibrium, but an unknown experimental factor could not be ruled out. A later analysis associated some 17,000 TCR beta sequences with specific HLA alleles at a false discovery rate of 0.05.

Library generation was performed with the immunoSEQ multiplex PCR assay. A mixture of 60 forward primers for TCR Vbeta segments and 13 reverse primers for TCR Jbeta segments was used in the multiplex PCR. The CDR3 region of rearranged TCR beta genes was amplified from genomic DNA with a multiplex PCR assay. The amplified TCR beta libraries were sequenced on the Illumina HiSeq System as 87-base-pair reads. Per the original workflow: In a later analysis, roughly 80 million unique TCR beta chains were counted across the roughly 610 repertoires, and roughly 11 million of these chains were shared by at least two donors. To remove PCR and sequencing errors, raw reads were error-corrected and collapsed into unique sequences using a nearest-neighbor algorithm that merged closely related sequences. CDR3 sequences were aligned to IMGT reference sequences to assign V, D and J gene segments. Each retained sequence needed at least a six-nucleotide match to both a V gene segment and a J gene segment. A rearrangement was called productive if the CDR3 had no stop codons and remained in frame with V and J, and every other rearrangement was called non-productive. CDR3 was defined by IMGT convention, running from the second conserved V-encoded cysteine to the conserved J-encoded phenylalanine. The earlier analysis of about 620 of the donors excluded sequences that lacked an unambiguous match to a single V gene segment. An earlier analysis of some 500 of the donors classified V segments as functional when productive rearrangements were above 56.7% and as segregating when the standard deviation between donors was above 5%. A statistical classification framework was developed to diagnose cytomegalovirus status using the catalog of TCR beta chain sequences. A later analysis assigned V and J genes by comparing TCR nucleotide sequences with IMGT/GENE-DB human TR gene sequences. Using the TCRdist pipeline, a later analysis assigned CDR3 sequences along with most-parsimonious VDJ recombination scenarios. In a later analysis, every TCR beta chain was defined by the combination of its CDR3 amino acid sequence and its V-gene family, and reads without a unique V-gene family were dropped. In a later analysis, approximately 640 highly shared, low-generation-probability nucleotide sequences were removed to address suspected cross-contamination and a sequencing artifact. In a later analysis, a clonal expansion index was calculated for each public chain from normalized within-repertoire ranks of inferred template counts. In a later analysis, generation probabilities were computed with a VDJ recombination model fitted to out-of-frame rearrangements, and the resulting probabilities were checked against IGoR. A later analysis scored TCR-TCR, TCR-HLA and TCR-CMV co-occurrence with hypergeometric tests, applying a repertoire-size bias correction to TCR pairs. False discovery rates were estimated in a later analysis by permuting HLA or CMV assignments 20 times. A later analysis grouped co-occurring TCRs with DBSCAN, adding TCRdist sequence similarity when clustering within HLA-allele-positive subsets. For co-occurrence clustering, repertoires with fewer than 30,000 or more than 120,000 public chains were excluded, along with five or six repertoires with anomalous nucleotide sharing. TCRdb provides this immuneACCESS table in a form limited to in-frame rearrangements. Some clones are lacking; in checked studies, under half of them reflect an unresolved V gene, and why the rest are absent is not known. V and J calls plus clone size are reproduced from that table; the DNA served to infer D and trimming. Counted in this sample were more than 100,000 clones; about 62% of them appeared once. Clones ranked in the top ten supply about 8.3% of the sample.

The cohort consisted of hundreds of healthy bone marrow donors. At the time of sampling, all cohort members were nominally healthy, though unrecorded immune exposures were likely present. The donor tested CMV seropositive, placing the donor among the approximately 310 seropositive members of the cohort. A peripheral blood sample was provided by each donor, and peripheral blood mononuclear cells were used for TCR beta sequencing. Genomic DNA extraction from the blood cell samples was performed with the Qiagen DNeasy Blood Extraction Kit. This clone was picked up a small number of times. No antigen is known for it. Base qualities are not at hand, and no much larger clone is one base apart. The origin of this receptor is a woman between 40 and 50 years old in good health and CMV-seropositive. Sequencing was performed on PBMCs.

The CDR3 in this case is CASSIGGDLETQYF. The nucleotides read TGTGCCAGTAGTATTGGAGGGGACCTAGAGACCCAGTACTTC. The rearrangement combines TRBV19 with TRBJ2-5; TRBD2 could be the D gene, as 6 bases match. CDR1 LNHDA and CDR2 SQIVND were looked up in the germline V gene (reference sequence). Taken from cysteine to phenylalanine, the CDR3 has 14 residues. The DNA shown is the 42-base CDR3, in frame from base 1. V gives up 3 bases and J gives up 4 bases, and the segment between their germline ends measures 12 bases.